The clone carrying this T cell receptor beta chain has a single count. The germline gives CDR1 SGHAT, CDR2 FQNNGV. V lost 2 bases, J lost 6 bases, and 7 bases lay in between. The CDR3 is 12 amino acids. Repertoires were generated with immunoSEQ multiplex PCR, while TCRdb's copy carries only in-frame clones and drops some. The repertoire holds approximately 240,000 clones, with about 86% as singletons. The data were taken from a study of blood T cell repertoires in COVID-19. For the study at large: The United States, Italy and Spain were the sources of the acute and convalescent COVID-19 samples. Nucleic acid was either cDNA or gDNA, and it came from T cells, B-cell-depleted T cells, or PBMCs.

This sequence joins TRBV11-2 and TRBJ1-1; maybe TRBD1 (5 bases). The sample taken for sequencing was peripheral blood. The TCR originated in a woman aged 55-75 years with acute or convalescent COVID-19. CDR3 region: CASSLTTAEAFF. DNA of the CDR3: TGTGCCAGCAGCTTAACGACAGCTGAAGCTTTCTTT.